These 17 T cell receptor beta chains originate from one sample sequenced in a study of metastatic and nonmetastatic thyroid tumors. TCRdb recomputed clones from the PCR reads via MiXCR. The repertoire consists of approximately 79,000 clones, with 8% to 9.5% occurring once and the leading ten covering around 8.5%. There were no patients who had received any treatment before thyroid surgery. The sequenced sample was blood. The receptors were gathered from a female donor with papillary thyroid cancer or a benign thyroid nodule (not recorded which). Some clones in this sample may be carry-over from other donors' samples.

CDR3 DNA sequence: TGTGCCAGCAGTTACTCGACCGCACAATATAGCAATCAGCCCCAGCATTTT. Translation gives CASSYSTAQYSNQPQHF. The chain uses TRBV6-2 or TRBV6-3 and TRBJ1-5; D is ambiguous. The V and J ends lost 0 bases and 0 bases respectively, with 12 bases between them. Germline V gene lookup returns CDR1 MNHEY and CDR2 SVGEGT. The CDR3 runs to 17 residues.

This clone was seen at least ten times. Other nucleotide sequences from this sample produce the same CDR3. The chain combines TRBV5-1 with TRBJ2-5, with 7 bases fitting TRBD2. This CDR3 is 14 amino acids long. J lost 5 bases, V lost 2 bases, and 6 bases had no gene match. CDR1 is SGHRS and CDR2 is YFSETQ in the germline V gene. CDR3 loop: CASSFSGGTETQYF. Here the CDR3 DNA reads TGCGCCAGCAGCTTCTCGGGGGGAACGGAGACCCAGTACTTC.

This clone was detected many times. The final CDR3 position lacks the conserved phenylalanine or tryptophan, pointing to a likely read error. This rearrangement joins TRBV28 to TRBJ2-2; TRBD1 matches 7 bases. V was clipped by 6 bases and J by 3 bases; unmatched bases: 10. Germline assignment: CDR1 MDHEN and CDR2 SYDVKM. The CDR3 is made up of 16 amino acids. This CDR3 reads CASRPETGADTGELFL. CDR3 coding DNA: TGTGCCAGCAGACCCGAAACAGGGGCCGACACCGGGGAGCTGTTTCTT.

This clone was picked up many times. The V gene is TRBV3-1, the J gene TRBJ1-2; 7 positions match TRBD1. CDR1 and CDR2 from the germline V gene are LGHDT and YNNKEL (reference sequence). The CDR3 is 16 residues long. V shed 0 bases, J shed 4 bases, and the junction held 8 bases outside the gene matches. CDR3 sequence (DNA): TGTGCCAGCAGCCAAGATTTGGTGACAGGGTTCTATGGCTACACCTTC. Translated, it gives CASSQDLVTGFYGYTF.

V is TRBV5-1 and J is TRBJ2-2; the match to TRBD2 covers 8 bases. The germline CDR1 and CDR2 sequences are SGHRS and YFSETQ. The CDR3 has 17 residues. Germline trimming cut 0 bases from V and 5 bases from J; bases unmatched to any gene: 9. The CDR3 bases are TGCGCCAGCAGCTTGGCCCCAGCGGGGGTGAAGACCGGGGAGCTGTTTTTT. This codes for CASSLAPAGVKTGELFF.

This clone was counted ten times or more. The rearrangement uses TRBV6-1 and TRBJ1-6; weak D call: TRBD1 (6 bases). The CDR3 runs 15 residues. V lost 7 bases, J lost 7 bases, and 17 bases lay in between. CDR1 and CDR2 from the germline V gene are MNHNS and SASEGT. In DNA, the CDR3 is TGTGCCAGCAAGAGGGAGGGACATTCGAATTCACCCCTCCACTTT. Amino acid sequence: CASKREGHSNSPLHF.

This clone was counted ten times or more. This sequence joins TRBV6-1 and TRBJ1-1; 10 nucleotides agree with TRBD1. After removal of 6 bases from V and 4 bases from J, the junction contained 2 bases not matched to a gene. Germline V gene data show CDR1 as MNHNS and CDR2 as SASEGT. The CDR3 extends over 13 amino acids. DNA for the CDR3: TGTGCCAGCAGGGGGACAGGGGCCACTGAAGCTTTCTTT. It yields the protein CASRGTGATEAFF.

This clone was observed at least ten times. This chain uses TRBV7-3 with TRBJ2-3; the D is unclear. V was clipped by 4 bases and J by 3 bases, with 5 bases between them. Germline V gene lookup returns CDR1 SGHTA and CDR2 FQGTGA. There are 12 residues in the CDR3. This CDR3 is CASSSATDTQYF. The CDR3 DNA is TGTGCCAGCAGCTCAGCTACAGATACGCAGTATTTT.

This clone was picked up many times. The chain carries TRBV10-3 and TRBJ1-5; D not certain. Trimming took 6 bases from V and 3 from J, leaving 18 bases between them. Germline V lookup: CDR1 ENHRY, CDR2 SYGVKD. This CDR3 is built from 16 residues. The CDR3 is CAIRHIRRKSNQPQHF. The CDR3 DNA reads TGTGCCATCAGACACATTAGAAGAAAATCCAATCAGCCCCAGCATTTT.

This clone was detected a few times. This may be a read error: a much more frequent sequence differs by one nucleotide. The chain recombines TRBV6-5 with TRBJ2-7; 7 bases align to TRBD1. Germline CDR1 and CDR2: MNHEY and SVGAGI. The V segment lost 2 bases and the J segment 10 bases; nucleotides outside the gene matches: 14. The CDR3 extends over 15 amino acids. CDR3 nucleotides: TGTGCCAGCAGTTACGGGACAGAGACTACGATCGATCAGTACTTC. It encodes CASSYGTETTIDQYF.

This clone was seen many times. V gene TRBV19 combines with J gene TRBJ1-2; 7 bases are shared with TRBD1. The CDR3 extends over 18 amino acids. CDR1 is LNHDA, CDR2 SQIVND, per germline (reference sequence). V trimming: 5 bases; J trimming: 5 bases; junction bases outside the gene matches: 20. The CDR3 sequence: CASSLLGQPGGISYGYTF. The CDR3 region has the DNA TGTGCCAGTAGTCTCCTGGGACAGCCCGGTGGGATCTCGTATGGCTACACCTTC. The full variable domain, its missing parts supplied by reference TRBV19 and TRBJ1-2, is DGGITQSPKYLFRKEGQNVTLSCEQNLNHDAMYWYRQDPGQGLRLIYYSQIVNDFQKGDIAEGYSVSREKKESFPLTVTSAQKNPTAFYLCASSLLGQPGGISYGYTFGSGTRLTVV.

This clone was seen repeatedly, ten times or more. The chain recombines TRBV7-3 with TRBJ2-6; D may be TRBD2 (5 bases). The germline V gene encodes CDR1 SGHTA and CDR2 FQGTGA. The CDR3 has 17 residues. V lost 2 bases and J lost 2, with 13 bases in between. CDR3 residues: CASSLGWRGTGANVLTF. Here the CDR3 DNA reads TGTGCCAGCAGCTTAGGTTGGAGAGGGACTGGGGCCAACGTCCTGACTTTC.

This clone has ten or more counts. CDR3 loop: CSALGQGRMNTEAFF. The CDR3 coding sequence is TGCAGTGCCTTAGGACAGGGCAGAATGAACACTGAAGCTTTCTTT. The V call is TRBV20-1, the J call TRBJ1-1; 8 nucleotides match TRBD1. V gave up 6 bases and J gave up 0 bases; unmatched junction bases: 9. Germline V gene lookup returns CDR1 DFQATT and CDR2 SNEGSKA (reference sequence). This CDR3 spans 15 amino acids.

This chain connects TRBV9 to TRBJ1-5, with D possibly matching TRBD1 (6 bases). Germline values: CDR1 SGDLS, CDR2 YYNGEE. CDR3 size: 15 residues. V lost 3 bases to trimming and J lost 4 bases, with 14 bases between them. The CDR3 sequence is CASSDGGGENQPQHF. DNA of the CDR3: TGTGCCAGCAGCGACGGAGGGGGGGAGAATCAGCCCCAGCATTTT.

At least ten counts were recorded for this clone. The chain links TRBV11-1 to TRBJ2-5; D possibly corresponds to TRBD1 (5 bases). CDR3 length: 13 residues. V was cut by 5 bases and J by 5 bases, with 12 bases left in between. Germline V lookup: CDR1 SGHAT, CDR2 FQDESV (reference sequence). The CDR3 reads CASSAQGMETQYF. The CDR3 region has the DNA TGTGCCAGCAGCGCGCAGGGAATGGAGACCCAGTACTTC.

This clone came up a few times. This CDR3 reads CASSPGPGGYTF. The CDR3 region has the DNA TGTGCCAGCAGTCCGGGGCCCGGAGGCTACACCTTC. V and J are TRBV6-1 and TRBJ1-2; weak D call: TRBD1 (5 bases). Germline loops: CDR1 MNHNS, CDR2 SASEGT. Trimming removed 5 bases at V and 8 bases at J, with 12 bases between. This CDR3 spans 12 amino acids.

This clone showed up many times. V is TRBV6-1 and J is TRBJ2-3, with D possibly being TRBD2 (6 bases). Between the trimmed V and J ends, which lost 5 bases and 8 bases, there was a span of 11 bases. The CDR3 contains 12 residues. CDR1 is MNHNS and CDR2 is SASEGT in the germline V gene. The CDR3 here is CASSPTSSTQYF. CDR3 sequence (DNA): TGTGCCAGCAGTCCCACTAGCTCTACGCAGTATTTT.